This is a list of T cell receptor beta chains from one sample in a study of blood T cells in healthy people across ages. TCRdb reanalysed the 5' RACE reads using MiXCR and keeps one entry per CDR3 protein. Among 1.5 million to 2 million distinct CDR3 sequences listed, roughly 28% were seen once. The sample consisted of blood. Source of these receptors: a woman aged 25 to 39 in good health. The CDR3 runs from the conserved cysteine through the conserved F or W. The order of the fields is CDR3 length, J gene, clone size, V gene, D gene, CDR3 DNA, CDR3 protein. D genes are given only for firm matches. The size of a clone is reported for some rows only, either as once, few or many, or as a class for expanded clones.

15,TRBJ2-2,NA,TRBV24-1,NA,TGTGCCACCAGTGATGCGGGACCTTCTGGCGGGGAGCTGTTTTTT,CATSDAGPSGGELFF
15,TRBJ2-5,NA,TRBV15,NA,TGTGCCACCAGCAGAGATGTGACTAAAGGCCCTGGGCGGTACTTC,CATSRDVTKGPGRYF
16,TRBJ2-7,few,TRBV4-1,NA,TGCGCCAGCAGCCTTGAGTGGGACGCCGGCTCCTACGAGCAGTACTTC,CASSLEWDAGSYEQYF
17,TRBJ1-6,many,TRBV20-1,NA,TGCAGTGCTTTGGGTGGAGCGACTTCATCCTATAATTCACCCCTCCACTTT,CSALGGATSSYNSPLHF
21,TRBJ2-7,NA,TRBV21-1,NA,TGTGCCAGCAGCAAAGCCCCCCGGTCAAACAGGGAAGAAGCGGACTTGTGCGAGCAGTACTTC,CASSKAPRSNREEADLCEQYF
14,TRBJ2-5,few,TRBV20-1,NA,TGCAGTGCTAGTATTCAGGACCTTGAAGAGACCCAGTACTTC,CSASIQDLEETQYF
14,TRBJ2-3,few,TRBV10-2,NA,TGCGCCAGCAGTGCCCACAGGAATTCAGATACGCAGTATTTT,CASSAHRNSDTQYF
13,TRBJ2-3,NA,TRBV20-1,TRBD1,TGCAGTGCTGGGGACAGTAGAACAGATACGCAGTATTTT,CSAGDSRTDTQYF
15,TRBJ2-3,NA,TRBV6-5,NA,TGTGCCGGCGGCAATAGGGGGGGCGGCACAGATACGCAGTATTTT,CAGGNRGGGTDTQYF
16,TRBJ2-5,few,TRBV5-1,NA,TGCGCCAGCAGCCCAGGGGAGGCGTCAGTGTGGGAGACCCAGTACTTC,CASSPGEASVWETQYF
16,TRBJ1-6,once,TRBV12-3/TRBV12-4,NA,TGTGCCAGCAGTGGGGAGGATAGCTCCTATAATTCACCCCTCCACTTT,CASSGEDSSYNSPLHF
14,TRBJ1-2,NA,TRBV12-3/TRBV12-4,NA,TGTGCCAGCAGCCGGGACGGAGGGAACTATGGCTACACCTTC,CASSRDGGNYGYTF
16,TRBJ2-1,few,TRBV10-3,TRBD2,TGTGCCATCAGTGGTAGGGGGATGAGCGGGAGCAATGAGCAGTTCTTC,CAISGRGMSGSNEQFF
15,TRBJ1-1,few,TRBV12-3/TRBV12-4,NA,TGTGCCAGCAGTTTAGCGGGCTGGGGCGGGACTGAAGCTTTCTTT,CASSLAGWGGTEAFF
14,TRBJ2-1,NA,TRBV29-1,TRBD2,TGCAGCGTTGCGATAGCGGGAGGGTCCAATGAGCAGTTCTTC,CSVAIAGGSNEQFF
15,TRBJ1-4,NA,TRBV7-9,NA,TGTGCCAGCAGCGCCGGGGGAAACACTAATGAAAAACTGTTTTTT,CASSAGGNTNEKLFF
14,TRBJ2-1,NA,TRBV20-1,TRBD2,TGCAGTGCGCCCACTAGCGCGGCCTACAATAAGCAGTTCTTC,CSAPTSAAYNKQFF
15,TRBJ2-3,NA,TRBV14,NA,TGTGCCAGCAGCCGCGTGGACTATTCCACAGATACGCAGTATTTT,CASSRVDYSTDTQYF
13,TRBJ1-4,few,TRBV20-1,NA,TGCAGTGCTCGAGTCGCAACTAATGAAAAACTGTTTTTT,CSARVATNEKLFF
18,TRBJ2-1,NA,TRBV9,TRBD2,TGTGCCAGCAGCGTAGGGGGAGGAGGGGGACTAGCTCTCTCTGAGCAGTTCTTC,CASSVGGGGGLALSEQFF
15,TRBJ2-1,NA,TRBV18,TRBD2,TGTGCCAGCTCCCCGGCTAGCGGGGGAATCAATGAGCAGTTCTTC,CASSPASGGINEQFF
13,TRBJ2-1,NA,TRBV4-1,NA,TGCGCCAGCAGCGCCCGGGCGGACAATAAGCAGTTCTTC,CASSARADNKQFF
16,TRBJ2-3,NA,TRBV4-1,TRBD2,TGCGCCAGCAGCCAACCTAGCGGGGCGTCCACAGATACGCAGTATTTT,CASSQPSGASTDTQYF
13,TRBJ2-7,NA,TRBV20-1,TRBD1,TGCAGTGCAATTCGGGACAGCCCCTACGAGCAGTACTTC,CSAIRDSPYEQYF
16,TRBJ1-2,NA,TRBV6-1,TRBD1,TGTGCCAGCACCGTATGGACAGGGAGTAGAAACTATGGCTACACCTTC,CASTVWTGSRNYGYTF
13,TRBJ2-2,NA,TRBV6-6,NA,TGTGCCAGCAGTTACAGAACGCCCGGGGAGCTGTTTTTT,CASSYRTPGELFF
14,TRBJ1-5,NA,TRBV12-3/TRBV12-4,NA,TGTGCCAGCAGTTTATCGACGGTCAATCAGCCCCAGCATTTT,CASSLSTVNQPQHF
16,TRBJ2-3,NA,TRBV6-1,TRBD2,TGTGCCAGCAGTGAAAACGTAGCGGGGAATCCAGATACGCAGTATTTT,CASSENVAGNPDTQYF
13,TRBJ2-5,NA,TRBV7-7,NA,TGTGCCAGCAGCACCGCCTTGGGAGAGACCCAGTACTTC,CASSTALGETQYF
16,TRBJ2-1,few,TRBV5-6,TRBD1,TGTGCCAGTCGAATTACCCCGGGACAGGGAACGGGTGAGCAGTTCTTC,CASRITPGQGTGEQFF